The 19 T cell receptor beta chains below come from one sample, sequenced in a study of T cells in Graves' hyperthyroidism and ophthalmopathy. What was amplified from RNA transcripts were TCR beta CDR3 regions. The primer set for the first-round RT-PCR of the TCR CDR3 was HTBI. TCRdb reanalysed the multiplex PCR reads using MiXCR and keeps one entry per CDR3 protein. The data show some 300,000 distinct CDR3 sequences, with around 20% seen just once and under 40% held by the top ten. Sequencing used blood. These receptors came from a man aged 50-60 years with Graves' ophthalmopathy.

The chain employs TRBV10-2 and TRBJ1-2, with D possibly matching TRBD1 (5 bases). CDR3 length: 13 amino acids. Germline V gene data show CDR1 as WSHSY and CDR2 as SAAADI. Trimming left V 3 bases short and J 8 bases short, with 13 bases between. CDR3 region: CASSDVKWDGYTF. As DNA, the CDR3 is TGCGCCAGCAGTGATGTAAAATGGGACGGCTACACCTTC.

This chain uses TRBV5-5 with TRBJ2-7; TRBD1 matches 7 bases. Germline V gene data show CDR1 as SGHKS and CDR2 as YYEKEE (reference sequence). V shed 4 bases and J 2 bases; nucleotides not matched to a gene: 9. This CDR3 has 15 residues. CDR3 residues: CASSPKQGSTYEQYF. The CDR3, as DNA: TGTGCCAGCAGCCCAAAACAGGGGTCCACCTACGAGCAGTACTTC.

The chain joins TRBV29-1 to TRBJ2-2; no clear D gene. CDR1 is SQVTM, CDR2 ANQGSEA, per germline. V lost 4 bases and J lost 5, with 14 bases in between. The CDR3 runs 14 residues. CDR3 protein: CSVARDVMTGELFF. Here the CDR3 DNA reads TGCAGCGTTGCAAGGGATGTTATGACCGGGGAGCTGTTTTTT.

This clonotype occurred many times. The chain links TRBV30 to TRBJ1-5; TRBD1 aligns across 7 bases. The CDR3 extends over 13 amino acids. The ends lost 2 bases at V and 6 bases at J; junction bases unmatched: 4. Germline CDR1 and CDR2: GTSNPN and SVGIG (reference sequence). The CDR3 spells CAWSRQGSQPQHF. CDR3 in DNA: TGTGCCTGGAGTAGACAGGGTAGTCAGCCCCAGCATTTT.

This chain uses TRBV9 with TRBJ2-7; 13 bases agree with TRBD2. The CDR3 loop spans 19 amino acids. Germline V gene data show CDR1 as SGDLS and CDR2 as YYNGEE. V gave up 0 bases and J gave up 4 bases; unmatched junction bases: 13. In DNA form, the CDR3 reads TGTGCCAGCAGCGTAGGACTAGCGGGAGGTCCGTTAGTTCCTTACGAGCAGTACTTC. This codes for CASSVGLAGGPLVPYEQYF.

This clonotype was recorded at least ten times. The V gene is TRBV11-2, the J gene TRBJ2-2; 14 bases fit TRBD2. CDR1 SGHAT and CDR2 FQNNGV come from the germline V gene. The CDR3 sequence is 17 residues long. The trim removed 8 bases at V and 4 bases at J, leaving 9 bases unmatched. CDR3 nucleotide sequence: TGTGCCAGCCTCAAGGGGACTAGCGGGAGAGTCACCGGGGAGCTGTTTTTT. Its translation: CASLKGTSGRVTGELFF.

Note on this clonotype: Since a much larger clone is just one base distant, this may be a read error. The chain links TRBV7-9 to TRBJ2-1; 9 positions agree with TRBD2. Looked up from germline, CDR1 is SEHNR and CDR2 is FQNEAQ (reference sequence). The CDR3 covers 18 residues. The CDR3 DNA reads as TGTGCCAGCACCTTAGGGGTGGCTAGCGGGACACCAAAGGGAGGGCAGTTCTTC. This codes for CASTLGVASGTPKGGQFF.

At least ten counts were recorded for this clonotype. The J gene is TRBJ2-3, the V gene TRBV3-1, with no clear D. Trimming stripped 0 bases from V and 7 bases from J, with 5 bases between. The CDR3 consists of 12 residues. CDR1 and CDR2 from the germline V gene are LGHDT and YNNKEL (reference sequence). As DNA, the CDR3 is TGTGCCAGCAGCCAAGATGGAAATACGCAGTATTTT. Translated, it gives CASSQDGNTQYF.

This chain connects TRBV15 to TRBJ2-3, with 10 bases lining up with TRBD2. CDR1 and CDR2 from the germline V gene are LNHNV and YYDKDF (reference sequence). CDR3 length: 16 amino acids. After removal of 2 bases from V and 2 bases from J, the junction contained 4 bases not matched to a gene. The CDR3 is CATSRSAGGPTDTQYF. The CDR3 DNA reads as TGTGCCACCAGCAGATCAGCGGGAGGGCCCACAGATACGCAGTATTTT.

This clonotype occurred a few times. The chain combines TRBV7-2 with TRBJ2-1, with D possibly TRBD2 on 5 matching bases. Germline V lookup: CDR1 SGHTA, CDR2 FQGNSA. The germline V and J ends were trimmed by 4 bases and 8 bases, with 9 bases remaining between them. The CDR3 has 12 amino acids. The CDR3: CASSYDYYEQFF. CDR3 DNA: TGTGCCAGCAGCTACGACTATTATGAGCAGTTCTTC.

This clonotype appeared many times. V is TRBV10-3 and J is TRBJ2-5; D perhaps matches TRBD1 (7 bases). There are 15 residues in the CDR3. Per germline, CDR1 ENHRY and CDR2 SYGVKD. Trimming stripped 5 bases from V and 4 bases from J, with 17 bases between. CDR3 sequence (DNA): TGTGCCATCAGTATCGACAGGGTCGGGGGAGAGACCCAGTACTTC. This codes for CAISIDRVGGETQYF.

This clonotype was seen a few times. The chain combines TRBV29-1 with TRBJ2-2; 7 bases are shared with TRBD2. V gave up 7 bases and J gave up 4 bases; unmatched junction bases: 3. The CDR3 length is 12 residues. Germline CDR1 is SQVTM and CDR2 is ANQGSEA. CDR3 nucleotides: TGCAGCGGGACTAGGGGCACCGGGGAGCTGTTTTTT. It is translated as CSGTRGTGELFF.

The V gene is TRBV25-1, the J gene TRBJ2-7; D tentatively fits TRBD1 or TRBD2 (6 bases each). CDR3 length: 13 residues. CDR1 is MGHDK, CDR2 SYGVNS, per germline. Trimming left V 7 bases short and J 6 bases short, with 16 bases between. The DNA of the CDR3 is TGTGCCAGCAATCTAGGGGGGACGGGCGAGCAGTACTTC. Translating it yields CASNLGGTGEQYF.

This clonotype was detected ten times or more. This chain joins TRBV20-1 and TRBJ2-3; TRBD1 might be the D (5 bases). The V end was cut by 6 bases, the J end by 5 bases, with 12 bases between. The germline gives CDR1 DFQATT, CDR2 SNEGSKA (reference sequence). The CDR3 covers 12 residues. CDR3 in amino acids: CSASGKGDTQYF. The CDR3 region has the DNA TGCAGTGCCTCAGGGAAGGGAGATACGCAGTATTTT.

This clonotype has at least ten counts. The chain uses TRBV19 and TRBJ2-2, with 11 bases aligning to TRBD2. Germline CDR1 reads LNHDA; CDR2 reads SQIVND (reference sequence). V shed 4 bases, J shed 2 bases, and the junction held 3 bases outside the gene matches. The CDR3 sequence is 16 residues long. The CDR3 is CASSRTSGSNTGELFF. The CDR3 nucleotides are TGTGCCAGTAGTAGGACTAGCGGGTCCAACACCGGGGAGCTGTTTTTT. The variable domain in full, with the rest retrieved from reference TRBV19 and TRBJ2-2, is DGGITQSPKYLFRKEGQNVTLSCEQNLNHDAMYWYRQDPGQGLRLIYYSQIVNDFQKGDIAEGYSVSREKKESFPLTVTSAQKNPTAFYLCASSRTSGSNTGELFFGEGSRLTVL.

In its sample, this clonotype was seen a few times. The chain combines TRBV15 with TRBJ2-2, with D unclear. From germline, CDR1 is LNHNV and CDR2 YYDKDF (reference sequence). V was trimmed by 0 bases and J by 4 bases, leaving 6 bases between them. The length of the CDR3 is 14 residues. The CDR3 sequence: CATSREQSTGELFF. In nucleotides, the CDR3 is TGTGCCACCAGCAGAGAGCAGTCCACCGGGGAGCTGTTTTTT.

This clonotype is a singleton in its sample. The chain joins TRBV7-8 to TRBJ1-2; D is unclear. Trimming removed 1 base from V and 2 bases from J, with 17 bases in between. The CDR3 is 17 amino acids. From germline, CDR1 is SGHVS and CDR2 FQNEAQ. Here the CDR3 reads CASSLGPAGLPNYGYTF. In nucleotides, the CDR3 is TGTGCCAGCAGCTTAGGCCCGGCAGGTCTACCCAACTATGGCTACACCTTC. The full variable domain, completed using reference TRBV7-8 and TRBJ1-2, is GAGVSQSPRYKVAKRGQDVALRCDPISGHVSLFWYQQALGQGPEFLTYFQNEAQLDKSGLPSDRFFAERPEGSVSTLKIQRTQQEDSAVYLCASSLGPAGLPNYGYTFGSGTRLTVV.

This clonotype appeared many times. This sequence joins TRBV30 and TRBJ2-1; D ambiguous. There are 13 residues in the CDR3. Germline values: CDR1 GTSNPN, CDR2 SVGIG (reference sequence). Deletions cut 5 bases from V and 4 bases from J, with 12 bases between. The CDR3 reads CAWRSAGYNEQFF. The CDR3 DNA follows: TGTGCCTGGCGGTCTGCCGGGTACAATGAGCAGTTCTTC.

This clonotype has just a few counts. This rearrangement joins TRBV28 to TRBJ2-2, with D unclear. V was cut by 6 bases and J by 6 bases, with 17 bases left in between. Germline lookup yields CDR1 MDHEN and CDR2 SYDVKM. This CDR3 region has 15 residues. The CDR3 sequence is CASSPHNPVAGELFF. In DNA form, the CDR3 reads TGTGCCAGCAGCCCTCACAACCCCGTTGCCGGGGAGCTGTTTTTT.